The 13 T cell receptor beta chains below were found in one sample sequenced in a study of shared clonotypes between healthy human individuals. Produced via immunoSEQ multiplex PCR; TCRdb's table is partial and in-frame only. The table records millions of clones, about 92% of them present only once. Sequenced input: naive CD4+ T cells from PBMCs. Sample subset: CD45RA+ positively selected. These receptors were taken from a young man in good health. Some clones in this sample may be carry-over from other donors' samples.

The rearrangement uses TRBV5-4 and TRBJ2-2; 15 nucleotides line up with TRBD2. CDR3 length: 16 amino acids. J lost 5 bases, V lost 3 bases, and 2 bases had no gene match. Germline V lookup: CDR1 SGHNT, CDR2 YYREEE (reference sequence). CDR3 residues: CASSSGLAGGTGELFF. The CDR3 DNA sequence: TGTGCCAGCAGCTCCGGACTAGCGGGAGGGACCGGGGAGCTGTTTTTT.

This chain joins TRBV4-1 and TRBJ2-7, with 10 bases aligning to TRBD2. The CDR3 runs to 16 residues. Germline CDR1 MGHRA, CDR2 YSYEKL. Trimming cost V 1 base and J 2 bases; bases outside gene matches: 5. CDR3 in DNA: TGCGCCAGCAGCCAAGGGAGCGGGAGGGGAACCTACGAGCAGTACTTC. Encoded protein: CASSQGSGRGTYEQYF.

The V and J genes are TRBV7-5 and TRBJ2-3. TRBV7-5 is recorded as a pseudogene. The CDR3 sequence is 14 residues long. The CDR3 sequence is CVRRGLGSTDTQYF. DNA for the CDR3: TGTGTCAGAAGAGGCTTAGGGAGCACAGATACGCAGTATTTT.

The rearrangement links TRBV4-1 to TRBJ2-7; 7 bases map to TRBD1. V was pared by 1 base and J by 0 bases, with 9 bases of the junction left unmatched. The CDR3 has 17 residues. Germline V lookup: CDR1 MGHRA, CDR2 YSYEKL. CDR3 bases: TGCGCCAGCAGCCAAGGTTCGGGACAGTCAAGCTCCTACGAGCAGTACTTC. Its protein is CASSQGSGQSSSYEQYF.

This clone has only one observation. This chain connects TRBV6-1 to TRBJ1-1; possibly TRBD1 for D (5 bases). From germline, CDR1 is MNHNS and CDR2 SASEGT. The CDR3 has 14 amino acids. V was trimmed by 5 bases and J by 1 base, leaving 11 bases between them. CDR3 in DNA: TGTGCCAGCAGTCACAGGAGTGGGAACACTGAAGCTTTCTTT. This codes for CASSHRSGNTEAFF.

The chain is built from TRBV5-1 and TRBJ2-7, with 7 bases aligning to TRBD1. CDR1 is SGHRS and CDR2 is YFSETQ in the germline V gene. The J segment lost 6 bases and the V segment lost 0 bases, leaving 9 bases of the junction unmatched. This CDR3 region has 15 residues. The CDR3 spells CASSLAARQGVEQYF. DNA of the CDR3: TGCGCCAGCAGCTTGGCGGCTAGGCAGGGGGTCGAGCAGTACTTC.

The rearrangement links TRBV6-4 to TRBJ2-7; 9 positions match TRBD2. This CDR3 region has 15 residues. With V trimmed by 8 bases and J by 0 bases, 8 bases remained unmatched. Germline V gene data show CDR1 as MRHNA and CDR2 as SNTAGT. DNA of the CDR3: TGTGCCAGCGGCCGACTAGCGGAAAGCTCCTACGAGCAGTACTTC. Translated: CASGRLAESSYEQYF.

The chain is built from TRBV5-6 and TRBJ2-3; TRBD2 matches 8 bases. V lost 4 bases and J lost 5; bases outside the gene matches: 18. This CDR3 is 18 amino acids long. The germline V gene has CDR1 SGHDT and CDR2 YYEEEE. In DNA form, the CDR3 reads TGTGCCAGCAGCCAAAGGGTCTTAGCGGGAAGGCGTGGAGATACGCAGTATTTT. Translating gives CASSQRVLAGRRGDTQYF.

The chain uses TRBV5-1 and TRBJ2-2; 7 bases line up with TRBD2. Per the germline V gene, CDR1 is SGHRS and CDR2 is YFSETQ. CDR3 length: 17 amino acids. V was clipped by 6 bases and J by 4 bases; unmatched bases: 15. Here the CDR3 reads CASTSLGAGKFTGELFF. As DNA, the CDR3 is TGCGCCAGCACTTCTCTGGGAGCGGGAAAGTTCACCGGGGAGCTGTTTTTT.

The chain joins TRBV6-1 to TRBJ2-1, with 8 positions matching TRBD2. The trim removed 2 bases at V and 16 bases at J, leaving 13 bases unmatched. Germline V gene lookup returns CDR1 MNHNS and CDR2 SASEGT. The CDR3 extends over 14 amino acids. CDR3 in amino acids: CASSELAGTLHRFF. The CDR3 DNA reads as TGTGCCAGCAGTGAACTAGCGGGTACCCTACATCGCTTCTTC.

The rearrangement joins TRBV29-1 to TRBJ2-1, with 12 positions matching TRBD2. The CDR3 has 12 residues. Germline CDR1 reads SQVTM; CDR2 reads ANQGSEA. V shed 5 bases and J 8 bases; nucleotides not matched to a gene: 1. Here the CDR3 DNA reads TGCAGCGTTTCTAGCGGGAGGGATGAGCAGTTCTTC. It codes for CSVSSGRDEQFF.

The rearrangement joins TRBV5-1 to TRBJ1-4, with 9 bases fitting TRBD1. The CDR3 covers 16 residues. CDR1 SGHRS and CDR2 YFSETQ come from the germline V gene. The V gene end was trimmed by 4 bases and the J gene end by 6 bases; junction bases not matched to a gene: 10. In DNA form, the CDR3 reads TGCGCCAGCAGCCGAGGGACAGGGAACCTTTATGAAAAACTGTTTTTT. It specifies CASSRGTGNLYEKLFF.

J is TRBJ2-7 and V is TRBV5-1; possibly TRBD1 or TRBD2 for D (5 bases each). The CDR3 sequence is 18 residues long. Trimming took off 2 bases at V and 1 base at J, with 22 bases between the two ends. CDR1 is SGHRS, CDR2 YFSETQ, per germline. The chain's CDR3 is CASSFLSQGTHPSYEQYF. For the CDR3, the DNA is TGCGCCAGCAGCTTCCTGTCACAAGGGACCCATCCTTCCTACGAGCAGTACTTC. Variable domain in full (rest from reference TRBV5-1 and TRBJ2-7): KAGVTQTPRYLIKTRGQQVTLSCSPISGHRSVSWYQQTPGQGLQFLFEYFSETQRNKGNFPGRFSGRQFSNSRSEMNVSTLELGDSALYLCASSFLSQGTHPSYEQYFGPGTRLTVT.